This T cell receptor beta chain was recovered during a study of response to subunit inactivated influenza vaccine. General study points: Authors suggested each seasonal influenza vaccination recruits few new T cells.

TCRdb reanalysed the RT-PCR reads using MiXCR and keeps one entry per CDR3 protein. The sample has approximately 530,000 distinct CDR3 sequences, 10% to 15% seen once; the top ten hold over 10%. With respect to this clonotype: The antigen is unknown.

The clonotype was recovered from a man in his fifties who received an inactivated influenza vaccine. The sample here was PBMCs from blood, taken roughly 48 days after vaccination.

CDR3 amino acids: CSASPGTATYEQYF. The CDR3 DNA follows: TGCAGTGCTAGTCCTGGGACGGCTACCTACGAGCAGTACTTC. The rearrangement links TRBV20-1 to TRBJ2-7; D may be TRBD1 or TRBD2 (5 bases each). The length of the CDR3 is 14 residues. V was cut by 3 bases and J by 2 bases, with 14 bases left in between. Per germline, CDR1 DFQATT and CDR2 SNEGSKA (reference sequence).